This TCR beta chain was captured in a study of long-term antiretroviral therapy in people with HIV. As for the study in general: Collection dates of the earliest samples fall about a decade before the 2015 immediate-ART recommendation.

At the survey level, the v3.0 immunoSEQ assay was run. Method: immunoSEQ multiplex PCR; TCRdb's copy keeps in-frame clones and lacks some. This table holds 25,000 to 30,000 clones, about four fifths found once. Study conclusions and caveats: Within the repertoire, clones expanded before ART were dominant at all time points.

Comments on this clone: The antigen remains unidentified.

This CDR3 has 15 amino acids. Trimming pared 4 bases from V and 5 bases from J, leaving 14 bases between. Germline CDR1 is SGHVS and CDR2 is FQNEAQ. This TCR derives from a man aged 18-30 years with HIV. The sample in question was unsorted PBMCs, obtained 0.4 years after starting antiretroviral therapy. The V gene is TRBV7-8, the J gene TRBJ2-2; possible D gene TRBD1, 7 bases. As DNA, the CDR3 is TGTGCCAGCAGCTGGCGACAGGGAGGTACCGGGGAGCTGTTTTTT. This encodes CASSWRQGGTGELFF.